The sequence of this T cell receptor beta chain was determined in a study of cytomegalovirus exposure and HLA in healthy donors (dated by TCRdb to 2016 to 2017). Some background on the complete study: According to a later analysis, the 120 or so validation repertoires were produced on the same platform as the roughly 600 repertoires of the first cohort. The aim of the study was to test whether cataloging public T cell receptors could identify signatures of past pathogen exposure. To predict cytomegalovirus infection status, the study combined high-throughput TCR immunosequencing, statistical association of individual TCRs with disease status, and machine learning. In addition to the first cohort of roughly 700 subjects, a separate validation cohort of 130 or so different subjects was used. Overall study results and their limits: Of the cluster scores, about 94% were above 0 in a later analysis, which found that TCRs clustered in the first cohort also tended to co-occur in the approximately 120 validation repertoires. A few of the identified cytomegalovirus-associated TCR beta chains were confirmed in vitro to be specific for cytomegalovirus antigens. In both the original and validation cohorts, the classifier was reported to diagnose cytomegalovirus status with high specificity and sensitivity. Across donors, most TCR sequences were observed very rarely, whereas some public TCRs were present in many individuals. The study gave a list of roughly 150 TCR beta chains associated with cytomegalovirus. The validation cohort had no HLA typing available for a later analysis, so co-occurrence within that cohort was assessed over all 120 or so repertoires. The authors suggested that the approach could potentially be generalized to other disease states and immunological phenotypes.

On this clone: This receptor's antigen is unknown. Base quality data are lacking; no much larger clone is found one base away.

The donors were included in the validation cohort of over a hundred subjects, a group kept apart from the approximately 700-subject first cohort. The library was made by the immunoSEQ multiplex PCR assay. As for the original processing: To diagnose cytomegalovirus status from the catalog of TCR beta chain sequences, a statistical classification framework was built. Entries here come from immuneACCESS through TCRdb and include only in-frame sequences with V and J called. Some clones fail to appear in such tables; in the studies checked, an unresolved V gene covers under half of the shortfall, and the cause of the remainder is unknown. The DNA was the basis for D and trimming; V, J and clone size are from that table. Within this sample are over 60,000 clones, with nearly 96% of them counted one time only. The ten largest clones take up roughly 5% of the sample. This clonotype was sampled from a woman between 18 and 29 years old in good health and CMV-seropositive. Sequencing was done on a sample of PBMCs.

The CDR3 reads CASSEEGQGARTEAFF. The DNA is as follows: TGTGCCAGCAGTGAAGAGGGACAGGGGGCGCGGACTGAAGCTTTCTTT. Recombination connected TRBV2 to TRBJ1-1, and 12 junction bases match TRBD1. Germline trimming amounts to 1 base on V and 5 bases on J, with 5 as the count of junction bases outside the gene matches. CDR3 length: 16 amino acids, cysteine to phenylalanine. Of all the DNA, just the CDR3 is kept, 48 bases in frame from base 1. CDR1 and CDR2, per the germline V gene, are SNHLY and FYNNEI.